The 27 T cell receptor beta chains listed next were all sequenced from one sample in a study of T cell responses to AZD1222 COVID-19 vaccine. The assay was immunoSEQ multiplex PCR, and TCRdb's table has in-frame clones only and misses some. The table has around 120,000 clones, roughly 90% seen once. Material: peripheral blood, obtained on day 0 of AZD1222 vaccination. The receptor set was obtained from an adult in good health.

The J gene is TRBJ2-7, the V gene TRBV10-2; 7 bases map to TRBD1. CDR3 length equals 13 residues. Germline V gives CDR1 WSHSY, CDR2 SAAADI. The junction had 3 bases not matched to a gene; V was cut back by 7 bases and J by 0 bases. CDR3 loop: CASKGGNSYEQYF. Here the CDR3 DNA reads TGCGCCAGCAAAGGGGGCAACTCCTACGAGCAGTACTTC.

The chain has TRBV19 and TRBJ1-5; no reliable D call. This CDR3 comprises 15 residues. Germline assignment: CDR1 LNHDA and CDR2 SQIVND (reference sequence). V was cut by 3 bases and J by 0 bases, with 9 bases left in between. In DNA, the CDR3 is TGTGCCAGTAGTATCTCGGGGTCTAGCAATCAGCCCCAGCATTTT. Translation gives CASSISGSSNQPQHF.

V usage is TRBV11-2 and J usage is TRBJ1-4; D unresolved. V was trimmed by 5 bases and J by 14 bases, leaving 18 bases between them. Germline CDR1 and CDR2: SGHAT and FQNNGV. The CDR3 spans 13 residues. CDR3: CASSHLTAAILFF. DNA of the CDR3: TGTGCCAGCAGCCACCTTACGGCAGCCATCCTGTTTTTT.

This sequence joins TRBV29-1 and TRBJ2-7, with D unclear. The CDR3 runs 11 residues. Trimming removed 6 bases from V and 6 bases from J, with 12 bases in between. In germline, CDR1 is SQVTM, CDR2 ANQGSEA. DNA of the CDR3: TGCAGCGTCCCCTTTGAAAGCGAGCAGTACTTC. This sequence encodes CSVPFESEQYF.

DNA of the CDR3: TGCGCCAGCAGCCAAGATCGGTCTTGGGGGGGGCTAGACACCGGGGAGCTGTTTTTT. It specifies CASSQDRSWGGLDTGELFF. This chain joins TRBV4-1 and TRBJ2-2; tentative D call: TRBD2 (7 bases). Germline V gene lookup returns CDR1 MGHRA and CDR2 YSYEKL. This CDR3 contains 19 residues. Trimming pared 0 bases from V and 3 bases from J, leaving 20 bases between.

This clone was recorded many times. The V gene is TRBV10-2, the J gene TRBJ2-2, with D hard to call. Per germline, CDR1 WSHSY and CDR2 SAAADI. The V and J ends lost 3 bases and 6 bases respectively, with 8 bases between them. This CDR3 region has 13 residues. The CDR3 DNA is TGCGCCAGCAGTGAAGGATGGGCCGGGGAGCTGTTTTTT. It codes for CASSEGWAGELFF.

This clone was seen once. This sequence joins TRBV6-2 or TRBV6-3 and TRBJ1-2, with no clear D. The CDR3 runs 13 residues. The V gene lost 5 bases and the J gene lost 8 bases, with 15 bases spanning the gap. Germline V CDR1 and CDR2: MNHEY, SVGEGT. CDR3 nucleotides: TGTGCCAGCAGTACCTTCGGTTTAGGGGGCTACACCTTC. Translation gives CASSTFGLGGYTF.

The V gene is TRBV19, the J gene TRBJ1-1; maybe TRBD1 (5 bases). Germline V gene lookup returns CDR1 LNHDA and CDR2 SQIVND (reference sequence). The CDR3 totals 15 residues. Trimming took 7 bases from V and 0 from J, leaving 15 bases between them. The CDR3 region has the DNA TGTGCCAGTATGCGACAGCACACCATGAACACTGAAGCTTTCTTT. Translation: CASMRQHTMNTEAFF.

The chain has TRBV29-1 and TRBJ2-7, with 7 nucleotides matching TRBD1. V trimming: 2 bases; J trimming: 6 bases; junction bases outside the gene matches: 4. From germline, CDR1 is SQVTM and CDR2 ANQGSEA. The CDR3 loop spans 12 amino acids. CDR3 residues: CSVELAGGEQYF. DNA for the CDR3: TGCAGCGTTGAATTAGCAGGGGGCGAGCAGTACTTC.

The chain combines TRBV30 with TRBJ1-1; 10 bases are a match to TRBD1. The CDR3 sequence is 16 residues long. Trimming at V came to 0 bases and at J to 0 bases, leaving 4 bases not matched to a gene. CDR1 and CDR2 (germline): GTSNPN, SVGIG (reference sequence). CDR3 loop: CAWSVTGGLMNTEAFF. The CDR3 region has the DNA TGTGCCTGGAGTGTGACAGGGGGCCTCATGAACACTGAAGCTTTCTTT.

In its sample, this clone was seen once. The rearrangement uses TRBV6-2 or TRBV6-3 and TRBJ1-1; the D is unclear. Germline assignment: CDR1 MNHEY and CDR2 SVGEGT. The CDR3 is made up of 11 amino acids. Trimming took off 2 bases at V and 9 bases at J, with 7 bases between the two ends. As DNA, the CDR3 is TGTGCCAGCAGTTACACCACGAAAGCTTTCTTT. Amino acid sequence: CASSYTTKAFF.

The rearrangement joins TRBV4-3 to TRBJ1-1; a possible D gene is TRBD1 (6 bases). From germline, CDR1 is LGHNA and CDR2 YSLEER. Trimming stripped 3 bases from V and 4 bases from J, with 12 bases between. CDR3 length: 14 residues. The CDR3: CASSQIEGGTEAFF. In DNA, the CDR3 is TGCGCCAGCAGCCAGATCGAGGGGGGCACTGAAGCTTTCTTT.

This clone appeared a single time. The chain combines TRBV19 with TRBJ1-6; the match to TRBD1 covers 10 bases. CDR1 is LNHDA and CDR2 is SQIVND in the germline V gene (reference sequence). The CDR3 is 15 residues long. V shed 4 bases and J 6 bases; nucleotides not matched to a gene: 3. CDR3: CASSKGQGSNSPLHF. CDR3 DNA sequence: TGTGCCAGTAGTAAGGGACAGGGGAGTAATTCACCCCTCCACTTT.

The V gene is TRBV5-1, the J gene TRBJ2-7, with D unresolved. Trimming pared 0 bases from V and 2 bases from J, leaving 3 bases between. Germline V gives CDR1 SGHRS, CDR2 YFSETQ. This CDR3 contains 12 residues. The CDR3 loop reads CASSLDTYEQYF. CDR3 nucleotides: TGCGCCAGCAGCTTGGACACCTACGAGCAGTACTTC. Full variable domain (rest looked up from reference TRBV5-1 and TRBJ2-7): KAGVTQTPRYLIKTRGQQVTLSCSPISGHRSVSWYQQTPGQGLQFLFEYFSETQRNKGNFPGRFSGRQFSNSRSEMNVSTLELGDSALYLCASSLDTYEQYFGPGTRLTVT.

CDR3 region: CASSLGTGYTDTQYF. The CDR3 DNA follows: TGTGCCAGTAGTCTAGGGACAGGGTATACAGATACGCAGTATTTT. The gene calls are TRBV19 and TRBJ2-3; TRBD1 matches 9 bases. Trimming cost V 5 bases and J 3 bases; bases outside gene matches: 6. Germline values: CDR1 LNHDA, CDR2 SQIVND (reference sequence). The CDR3 is 15 amino acids.

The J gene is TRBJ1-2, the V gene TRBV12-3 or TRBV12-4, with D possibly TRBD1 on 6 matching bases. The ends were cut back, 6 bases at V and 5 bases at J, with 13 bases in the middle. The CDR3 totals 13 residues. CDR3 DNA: TGTGCCAGCAGGCCCACAGGGACGTATGGCTACACCTTC. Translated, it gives CASRPTGTYGYTF.

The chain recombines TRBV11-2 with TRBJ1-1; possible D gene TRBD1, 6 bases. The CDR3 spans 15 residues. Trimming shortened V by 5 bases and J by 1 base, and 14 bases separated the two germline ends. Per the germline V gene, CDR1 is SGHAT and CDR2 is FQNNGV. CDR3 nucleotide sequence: TGTGCCAGCAGCGATACCTCGACAGGGAACACTGAAGCTTTCTTT. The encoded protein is CASSDTSTGNTEAFF.

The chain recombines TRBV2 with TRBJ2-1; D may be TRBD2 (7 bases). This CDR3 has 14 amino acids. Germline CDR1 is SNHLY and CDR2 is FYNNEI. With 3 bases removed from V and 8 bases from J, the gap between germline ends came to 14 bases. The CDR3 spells CASSDPGGSHEQFF. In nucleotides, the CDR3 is TGTGCCAGCAGTGATCCGGGGGGCAGCCATGAGCAGTTCTTC.

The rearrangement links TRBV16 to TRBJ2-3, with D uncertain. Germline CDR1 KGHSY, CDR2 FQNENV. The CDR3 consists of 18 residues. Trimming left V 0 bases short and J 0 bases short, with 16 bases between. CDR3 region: CASSQSLNTHSSTDTQYF. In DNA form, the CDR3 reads TGTGCCAGCAGCCAATCTCTGAACACACATTCTAGCACAGATACGCAGTATTTT.

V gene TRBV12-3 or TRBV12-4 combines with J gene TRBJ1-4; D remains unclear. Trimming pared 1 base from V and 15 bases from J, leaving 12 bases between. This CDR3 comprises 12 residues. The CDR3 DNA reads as TGTGCCAGCAGTTTAGGGTCCGCCTATTTGTTTTTT. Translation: CASSLGSAYLFF.

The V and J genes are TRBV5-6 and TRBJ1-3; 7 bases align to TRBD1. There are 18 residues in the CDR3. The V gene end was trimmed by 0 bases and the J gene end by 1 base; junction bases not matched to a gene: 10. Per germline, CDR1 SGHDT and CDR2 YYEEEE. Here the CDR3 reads CASSLGGDRVRSGNTIYF. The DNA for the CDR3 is TGTGCCAGCAGCTTGGGGGGCGACAGGGTGAGGTCTGGAAACACCATATATTTT.

The CDR3 region has the DNA TGTGCCAGCAGCCAAGCGGCCGGACTAGCGGTCTACGAGCAGTACTTC. Its protein is CASSQAAGLAVYEQYF. The chain couples TRBV3-1 (or the pseudogene TRBV3-2) to TRBJ2-7; 10 nucleotides line up with TRBD2. Unmatched junction bases numbered 6, after V lost 1 base and J lost 3 bases. Germline loops: CDR1 LGHDT, CDR2 YNNKEL (reference sequence). CDR3 size: 16 residues.

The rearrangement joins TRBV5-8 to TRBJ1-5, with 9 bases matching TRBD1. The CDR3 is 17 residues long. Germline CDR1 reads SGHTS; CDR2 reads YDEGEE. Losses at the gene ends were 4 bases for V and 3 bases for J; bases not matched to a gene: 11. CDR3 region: CASSDRPGTGNNQPQHF. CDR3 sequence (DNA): TGTGCCAGCAGCGATCGTCCCGGGACAGGGAACAATCAGCCCCAGCATTTT.

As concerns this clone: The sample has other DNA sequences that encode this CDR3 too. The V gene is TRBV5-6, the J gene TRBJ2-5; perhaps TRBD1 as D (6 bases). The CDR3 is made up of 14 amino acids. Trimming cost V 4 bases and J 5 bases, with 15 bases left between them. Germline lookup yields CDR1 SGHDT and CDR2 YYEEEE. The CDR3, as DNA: TGTGCCAGCAGCCTCGTGGGGGCAGGGGAGACCCAGTACTTC. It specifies CASSLVGAGETQYF.

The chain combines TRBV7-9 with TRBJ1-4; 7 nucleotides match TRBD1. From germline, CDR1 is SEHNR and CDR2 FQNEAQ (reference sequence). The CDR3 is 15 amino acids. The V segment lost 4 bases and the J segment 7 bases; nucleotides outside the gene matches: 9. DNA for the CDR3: TGTGCCAGCAGCTCGCTAACAGGGGCGAGTGAAAAACTGTTTTTT. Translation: CASSSLTGASEKLFF. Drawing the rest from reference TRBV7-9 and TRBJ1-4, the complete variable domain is DTGVSQNPRHKITKRGQNVTFRCDPISEHNRLYWYRQTLGQGPEFLTYFQNEAQLEKSRLLSDRFSAERPKGSFSTLEIQRTEQGDSAMYLCASSSLTGASEKLFFGSGTQLSVL.

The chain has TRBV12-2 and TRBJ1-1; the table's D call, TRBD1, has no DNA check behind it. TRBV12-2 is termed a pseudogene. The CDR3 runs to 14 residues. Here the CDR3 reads CASRPGTPNTEAFF. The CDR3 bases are TGTGCAAGTCGTCCAGGGACACCGAACACTGAAGCTTTCTTT.

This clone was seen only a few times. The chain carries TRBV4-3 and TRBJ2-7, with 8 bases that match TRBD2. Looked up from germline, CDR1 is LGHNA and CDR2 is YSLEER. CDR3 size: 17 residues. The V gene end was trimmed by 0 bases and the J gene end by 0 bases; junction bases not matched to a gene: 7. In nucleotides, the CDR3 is TGCGCCAGCAGCCAAGATTTAGCTAGCGGGCCCTCCTACGAGCAGTACTTC. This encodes CASSQDLASGPSYEQYF.